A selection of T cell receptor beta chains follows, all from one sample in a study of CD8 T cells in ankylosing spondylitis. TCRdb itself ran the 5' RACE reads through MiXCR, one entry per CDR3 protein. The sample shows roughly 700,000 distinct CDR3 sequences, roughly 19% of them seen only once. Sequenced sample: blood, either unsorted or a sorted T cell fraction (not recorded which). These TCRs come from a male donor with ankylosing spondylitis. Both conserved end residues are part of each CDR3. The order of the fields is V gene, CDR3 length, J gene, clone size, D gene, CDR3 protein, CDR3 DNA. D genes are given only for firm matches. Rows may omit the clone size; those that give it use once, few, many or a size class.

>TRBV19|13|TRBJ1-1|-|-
CATRTNENTEAFF
TGTGCCACCAGGACAAACGAGAACACTGAAGCTTTCTTT
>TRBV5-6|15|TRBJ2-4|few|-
CASSSPDLAKNIQYF
TGTGCCAGCAGCTCCCCGGATCTAGCCAAAAACATTCAGTACTTC
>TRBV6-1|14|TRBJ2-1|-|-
CASTPDPSYNEQFF
TGTGCCAGCACTCCCGACCCCTCCTACAATGAGCAGTTCTTC
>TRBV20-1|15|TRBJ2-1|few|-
CSAGTGRASYNEQFF
TGCAGTGCTGGCACAGGGAGGGCGTCGTACAATGAGCAGTTCTTC
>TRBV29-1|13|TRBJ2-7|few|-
CSVEGTQSYEQYF
TGCAGCGTTGAAGGGACACAATCCTACGAGCAGTACTTC
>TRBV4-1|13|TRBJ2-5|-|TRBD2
CASSQEGGETQYF
TGCGCCAGCAGCCAAGAGGGGGGGGAGACCCAGTACTTC
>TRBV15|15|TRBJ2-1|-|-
CATSRGRGEGGEQFF
TGTGCCACCAGCAGAGGACGGGGGGAAGGGGGTGAGCAGTTCTTC
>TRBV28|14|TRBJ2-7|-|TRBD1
CASSVGTGGNEQYF
TGTGCCAGCAGTGTGGGGACAGGCGGAAACGAGCAGTACTTC
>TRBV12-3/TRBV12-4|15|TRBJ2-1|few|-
CASSPGQAFNNEQFF
TGTGCCAGCAGCCCGGGACAAGCGTTCAACAATGAGCAGTTCTTC
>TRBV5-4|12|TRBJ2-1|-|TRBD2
CASSELAGTEFF
TGTGCCAGCAGCGAACTAGCGGGGACTGAGTTCTTC
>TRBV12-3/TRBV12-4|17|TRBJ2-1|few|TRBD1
CASSHTPGTGVGNEQFF
TGTGCCAGCAGTCATACGCCCGGGACAGGGGTGGGCAATGAGCAGTTCTTC
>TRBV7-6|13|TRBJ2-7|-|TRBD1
CASSFRQGDEQYF
TGTGCCAGCAGCTTCCGACAGGGCGACGAGCAGTACTTC
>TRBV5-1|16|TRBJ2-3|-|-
CASSTEGKASTDTQYF
TGCGCCAGCAGCACGGAGGGGAAAGCTAGCACAGATACGCAGTATTTT
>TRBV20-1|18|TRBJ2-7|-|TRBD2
CSARDNNVAGGSSYEQYF
TGCAGTGCTAGAGACAACAACGTAGCGGGGGGCTCTTCCTACGAGCAGTACTTC
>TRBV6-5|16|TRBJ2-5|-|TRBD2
CASSYTGLAVQETQYF
TGTGCCAGCAGTTACACGGGACTAGCAGTACAAGAGACCCAGTACTTC
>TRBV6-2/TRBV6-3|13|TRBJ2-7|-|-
CASRKTATYEQYF
TGTGCCAGCAGGAAGACAGCGACCTACGAGCAGTACTTC
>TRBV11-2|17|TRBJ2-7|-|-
CASSPRLPGGRPDEQYF
TGTGCCAGCAGCCCCAGACTACCAGGGGGGCGTCCGGACGAGCAGTACTTC
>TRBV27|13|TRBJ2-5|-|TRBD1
CASSLAGGQTQYF
TGTGCCAGCAGTTTGGCAGGGGGACAGACCCAGTACTTC
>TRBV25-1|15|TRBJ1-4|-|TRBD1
CASSDFGQGYEKLFF
TGTGCCAGCAGTGACTTCGGACAGGGCTATGAAAAACTGTTTTTT
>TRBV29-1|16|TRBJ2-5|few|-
CSVANRERAYQETQYF
TGCAGCGTTGCGAATCGGGAGCGGGCGTACCAAGAGACCCAGTACTTC
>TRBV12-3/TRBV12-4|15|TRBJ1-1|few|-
CASSLASGLDTEAFF
TGTGCCAGCAGTTTAGCGTCAGGGTTGGACACTGAAGCTTTCTTT
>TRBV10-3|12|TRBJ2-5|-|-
CATTDSQETQYF
TGTGCCACCACTGACAGCCAAGAGACCCAGTACTTC
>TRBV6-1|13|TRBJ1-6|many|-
CASRGGNNSPLHF
TGTGCCAGCAGAGGGGGAAATAATTCACCCCTCCACTTT
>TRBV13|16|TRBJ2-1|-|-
CASSLGIVSSYNEQFF
TGTGCCAGCAGCTTAGGGATCGTGAGCTCCTACAATGAGCAGTTCTTC
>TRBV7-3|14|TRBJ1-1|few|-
CASSPWGGGTEAFF
TGTGCCAGCAGTCCTTGGGGGGGAGGCACTGAAGCTTTCTTT
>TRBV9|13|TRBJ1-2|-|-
CASSVEAGYGYTF
TGTGCCAGCAGCGTAGAGGCAGGCTATGGCTACACCTTC
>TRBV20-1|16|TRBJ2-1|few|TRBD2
CSARDETSGNYNEQFF
TGCAGTGCTAGAGATGAGACTAGCGGGAATTACAATGAGCAGTTCTTC